The 19 T cell receptor beta chains listed next were all sequenced from one sample in a study of identical twins. Each CDR3 protein is one row after TCRdb ran MiXCR on the 5' RACE reads. This table holds about 430,000 distinct CDR3 sequences, under 20% found once. The sequencing sample was made of naive T cells sorted from blood. Every receptor here comes from a man aged 45-60 years in good health.

The table lists this clonotype with many counts. This sequence joins TRBV4-1 and TRBJ1-3; D is unclear. This CDR3 has 17 amino acids. CDR1 and CDR2 from the germline V gene are MGHRA and YSYEKL. The ends were cut back, 0 bases at V and 7 bases at J, with 19 bases in the middle. CDR3 loop: CASSQDLERSGANTIYF. CDR3 DNA sequence: TGCGCCAGCAGCCAAGATCTGGAGAGATCCGGCGCGAACACCATATATTTT.

This clonotype showed up many times. The V gene is TRBV20-1, the J gene TRBJ2-1; D may be TRBD1 (6 bases). Germline lookup yields CDR1 DFQATT and CDR2 SNEGSKA (reference sequence). The CDR3 extends over 13 amino acids. Trimming removed 0 bases from V and 14 bases from J, with 17 bases in between. In DNA form, the CDR3 reads TGCAGTGCTAGAGATGGGGGACATATCACTGAGTTCTTC. Amino acids: CSARDGGHITEFF.

At least ten counts were recorded for this clonotype. This chain links TRBV4-3 with TRBJ2-2; perhaps TRBD2 as D (6 bases). The V gene lost 0 bases and the J gene lost 4 bases, with 12 bases spanning the gap. The CDR3 runs 16 residues. Germline V gene sequence: CDR1 LGHNA, CDR2 YSLEER. The CDR3 is CASSQEALASTGELFF. The DNA for the CDR3 is TGCGCCAGCAGCCAAGAAGCACTAGCTTCCACCGGGGAGCTGTTTTTT.

This clonotype was seen at least ten times. This rearrangement joins TRBV7-3 to TRBJ2-4; 13 bases are shared with TRBD2. Germline CDR1 SGHTA, CDR2 FQGTGA. V gave up 3 bases and J gave up 11 bases; unmatched junction bases: 4. The CDR3 consists of 14 residues. The CDR3 DNA sequence: TGTGCCAGCAGCTTGGCGACTAGCGGGAGGCTTCAGTACTTC. Residues: CASSLATSGRLQYF.

This clonotype was recorded only once. This chain links TRBV4-2 with TRBJ2-5, with a possible D match to TRBD1 (5 bases). Germline assignment: CDR1 LGHNA and CDR2 YNFKEQ. V was cut by 1 base and J by 4 bases, with 13 bases left in between. This CDR3 spans 15 amino acids. CDR3 DNA sequence: TGTGCCAGCAGCCAAGGTCCAGGGTACATAGAGACCCAGTACTTC. Protein product: CASSQGPGYIETQYF.

This clonotype was seen a handful of times. The chain couples TRBV20-1 to TRBJ2-7; maybe TRBD2 (6 bases). The CDR3 has 16 residues. V was pared by 1 base and J by 5 bases, with 21 bases between. Germline V lookup: CDR1 DFQATT, CDR2 SNEGSKA (reference sequence). The DNA of the CDR3 is TGCAGTGCTAGAGCCCCCCGGGGGACGCTCAACAACGAGCAGTACTTC. Translated, it gives CSARAPRGTLNNEQYF.

This clonotype was seen a few times. The genes are TRBV10-3 and TRBJ2-1; 10 nucleotides line up with TRBD2. Germline trimming cut 0 bases from V and 7 bases from J; bases unmatched to any gene: 3. Per the germline V gene, CDR1 is ENHRY and CDR2 is SYGVKD. The CDR3 runs to 15 residues. In DNA form, the CDR3 reads TGTGCCATCAGTGAGTCGGTAGCGGGAGGTAATGAGCAGTTCTTC. It translates to CAISESVAGGNEQFF.

The V and J genes are TRBV6-2 or TRBV6-3 and TRBJ2-1; tentatively, D is TRBD1 or TRBD2 (5 bases each). The ends were cut back, 7 bases at V and 4 bases at J, with 11 bases in the middle. The germline CDR1 and CDR2 sequences are MNHEY and SVGEGT. CDR3 length equals 13 residues. The CDR3 loop is CASTIGAYNEQFF. Here the CDR3 DNA reads TGTGCCAGCACTATCGGGGCTTACAATGAGCAGTTCTTC.

This clonotype showed up just a few times. This chain uses TRBV27 with TRBJ1-5; 10 nucleotides agree with TRBD1. Per the germline V gene, CDR1 is MNHEY and CDR2 is SMNVEV (reference sequence). The CDR3 runs to 16 residues. With V trimmed by 3 bases and J by 2 bases, 4 bases remained unmatched. CDR3 sequence (DNA): TGTGCCAGCAGTTTTCGGGGACAGGGGCGCAATCAGCCCCAGCATTTT. The encoded protein is CASSFRGQGRNQPQHF.

The count of this clonotype is one. The chain has TRBV28 and TRBJ2-7; 7 nucleotides line up with TRBD1. The CDR3 extends over 14 amino acids. In germline, CDR1 is MDHEN, CDR2 SYDVKM. Trimming removed 4 bases from V and 3 bases from J; junction bases left unmatched: 6. CDR3 loop: CASSSPRDSYEQYF. CDR3 DNA sequence: TGTGCCAGCAGTTCCCCAAGGGACAGCTACGAGCAGTACTTC.

This clonotype was observed a handful of times. The V call is TRBV21-1, the J call TRBJ1-5. TRBV21-1 is termed a pseudogene. This CDR3 spans 16 amino acids. The CDR3 is CASSKSPILSNQPQHF. CDR3 DNA sequence: TGTGCCAGCAGCAAATCGCCGATTTTGAGCAATCAGCCCCAGCATTTT.

Regarding this clonotype: This may arise from a read error, as a much more abundant clone is one base away. The genes are TRBV7-2 and TRBJ1-1, with 9 bases fitting TRBD1. The CDR3 runs 14 residues. From germline, CDR1 is SGHTA and CDR2 FQGNSA. CDR3 in amino acids: CASSPRQGDTKAFF. CDR3 sequence (DNA): TGTGCCAGCAGCCCTCGACAGGGGGACACTAAAGCTTTCTTT.

This clonotype was recorded a few times. V is TRBV28 and J is TRBJ1-2; 9 positions match TRBD1. Germline trimming cut 6 bases from V and 6 bases from J; bases unmatched to any gene: 8. Germline assignment: CDR1 MDHEN and CDR2 SYDVKM. The CDR3 totals 14 residues. The CDR3 nucleotides read TGTGCCAGCAGCCCTGGGGGGACAGGGCATGGCTACACCTTC. This sequence encodes CASSPGGTGHGYTF.

This clonotype has a count of ten or more. The gene calls are TRBV12-3 or TRBV12-4 and TRBJ2-1; D is perhaps TRBD2 (6 bases). V lost 2 bases and J 6 bases, leaving 11 bases between the germline ends. The CDR3 has 14 residues. The CDR3: CASSLRERGNEQFF. CDR3 coding DNA: TGTGCCAGCAGTTTACGGGAGCGTGGCAATGAGCAGTTCTTC.

The genes are TRBV2 and TRBJ2-5; TRBD1 matches 11 bases. The CDR3 is 16 residues long. J gave up 2 bases and V 5 bases, and 7 bases lay outside the gene matches. CDR1 is SNHLY, CDR2 FYNNEI, per germline. The CDR3 spells CASSKGTGGPQETQYF. DNA of the CDR3: TGTGCCAGCAGTAAAGGGACAGGGGGTCCTCAAGAGACCCAGTACTTC.

This clonotype was detected many times. J is TRBJ1-2 and V is TRBV20-1; TRBD1 might be the D (5 bases). Germline values: CDR1 DFQATT, CDR2 SNEGSKA (reference sequence). With 8 bases removed from V and 12 bases from J, the gap between germline ends came to 19 bases. The CDR3 spans 11 residues. The CDR3 DNA follows: TGCAGTCCGAGACAGCCCTCTTATCACACCTTC. It translates to CSPRQPSYHTF.

This clonotype was counted at least ten times. The chain recombines TRBV5-1 with TRBJ2-7, with no clear D. Germline CDR1 SGHRS, CDR2 YFSETQ. The CDR3 spans 15 residues. V was cut by 5 bases and J by 0 bases, with 15 bases left in between. The CDR3 loop reads CASSLGTGYSYEQYF. CDR3 in DNA: TGCGCCAGCAGTTTAGGCACCGGATACTCCTACGAGCAGTACTTC. The entire variable domain, with the rest obtained from reference TRBV5-1 and TRBJ2-7, is as follows: KAGVTQTPRYLIKTRGQQVTLSCSPISGHRSVSWYQQTPGQGLQFLFEYFSETQRNKGNFPGRFSGRQFSNSRSEMNVSTLELGDSALYLCASSLGTGYSYEQYFGPGTRLTVT.

This CDR3 is CASSAGLANSYNEQFF. CDR3 coding DNA: TGTGCCAGCAGCGCCGGACTAGCCAACTCCTACAATGAGCAGTTCTTC. The chain uses TRBV7-2 and TRBJ2-1; 8 bases fit TRBD2. After removal of 5 bases from V and 0 bases from J, the junction contained 6 bases not matched to a gene. The CDR3 covers 16 residues. Germline CDR1 and CDR2: SGHTA and FQGNSA.

The chain couples TRBV6-2 or TRBV6-3 to TRBJ2-1; 8 bases are shared with TRBD2. Germline CDR1 is MNHEY and CDR2 is SVGEGT. Germline trimming cut 7 bases from V and 7 bases from J; bases unmatched to any gene: 15. The CDR3 covers 16 residues. As DNA, the CDR3 is TGTGCCAGCACCCTAGCCCTTTTCCTAGCGGGTAATGAGCAGTTCTTC. The encoded protein is CASTLALFLAGNEQFF.